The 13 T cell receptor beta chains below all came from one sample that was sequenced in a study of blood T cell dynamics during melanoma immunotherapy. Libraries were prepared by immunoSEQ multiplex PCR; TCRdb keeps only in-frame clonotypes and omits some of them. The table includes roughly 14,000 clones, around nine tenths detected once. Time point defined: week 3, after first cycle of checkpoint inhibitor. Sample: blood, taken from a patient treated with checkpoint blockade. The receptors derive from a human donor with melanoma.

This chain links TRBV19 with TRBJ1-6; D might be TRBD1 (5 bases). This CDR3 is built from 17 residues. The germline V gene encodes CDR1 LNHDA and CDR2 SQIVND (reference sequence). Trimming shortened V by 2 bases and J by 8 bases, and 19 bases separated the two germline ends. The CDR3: CASSILRIGTDDSPLHF. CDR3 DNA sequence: TGTGCCAGTAGTATACTTCGTATTGGGACCGATGATTCACCCCTCCACTTT. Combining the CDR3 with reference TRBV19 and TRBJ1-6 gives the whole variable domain DGGITQSPKYLFRKEGQNVTLSCEQNLNHDAMYWYRQDPGQGLRLIYYSQIVNDFQKGDIAEGYSVSREKKESFPLTVTSAQKNPTAFYLCASSILRIGTDDSPLHFGNGTRLTVT.

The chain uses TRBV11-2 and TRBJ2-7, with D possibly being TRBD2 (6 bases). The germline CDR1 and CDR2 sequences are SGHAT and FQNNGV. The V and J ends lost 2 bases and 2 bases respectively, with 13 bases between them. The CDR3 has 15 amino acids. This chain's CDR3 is CASSLSPTSPYEQYF. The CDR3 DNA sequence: TGTGCCAGCAGCTTAAGCCCGACTAGTCCCTACGAGCAGTACTTC.

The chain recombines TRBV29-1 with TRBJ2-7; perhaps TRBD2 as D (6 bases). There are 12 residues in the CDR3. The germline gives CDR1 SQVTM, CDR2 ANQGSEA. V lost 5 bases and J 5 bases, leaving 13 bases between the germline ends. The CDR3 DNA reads TGCAGCGTTTCGGATCAGCGGGACGAGCAGTACTTC. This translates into CSVSDQRDEQYF.

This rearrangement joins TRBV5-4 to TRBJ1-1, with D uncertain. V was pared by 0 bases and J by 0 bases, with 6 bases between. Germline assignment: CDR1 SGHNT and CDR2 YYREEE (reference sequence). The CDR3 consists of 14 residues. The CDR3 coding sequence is TGTGCCAGCAGCTTGGACGGGGTGAACACTGAAGCTTTCTTT. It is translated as CASSLDGVNTEAFF.

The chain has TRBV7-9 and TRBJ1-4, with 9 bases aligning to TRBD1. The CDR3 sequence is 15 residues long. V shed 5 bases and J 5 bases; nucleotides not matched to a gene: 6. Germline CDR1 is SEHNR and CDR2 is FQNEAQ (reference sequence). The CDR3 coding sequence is TGTGCCAGCAGCAGAGGGGACAGGGAGAATGAAAAACTGTTTTTT. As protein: CASSRGDRENEKLFF.

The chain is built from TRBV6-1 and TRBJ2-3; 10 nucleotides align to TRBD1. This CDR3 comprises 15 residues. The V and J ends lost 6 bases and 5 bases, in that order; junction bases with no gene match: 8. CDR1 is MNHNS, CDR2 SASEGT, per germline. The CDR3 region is CASSRDRGPEDTQYF. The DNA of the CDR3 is TGTGCCAGCAGCCGGGACAGGGGTCCGGAAGATACGCAGTATTTT.

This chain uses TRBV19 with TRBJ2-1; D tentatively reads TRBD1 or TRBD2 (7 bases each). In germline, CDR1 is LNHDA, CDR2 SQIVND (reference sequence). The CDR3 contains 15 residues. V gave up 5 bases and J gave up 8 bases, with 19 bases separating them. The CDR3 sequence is CASSATQGREDEQFF. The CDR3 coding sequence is TGTGCCAGTAGTGCGACACAGGGGAGGGAAGATGAGCAGTTCTTC.

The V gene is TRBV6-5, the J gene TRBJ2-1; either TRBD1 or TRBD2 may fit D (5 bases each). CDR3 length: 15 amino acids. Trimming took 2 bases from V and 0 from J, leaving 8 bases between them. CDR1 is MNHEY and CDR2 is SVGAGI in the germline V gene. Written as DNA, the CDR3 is TGTGCCAGCAGTTACCGGGGCCTCTCCTACAATGAGCAGTTCTTC. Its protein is CASSYRGLSYNEQFF.

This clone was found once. The CDR3: CTSRGGTKNIQYF. CDR3 in DNA: TGTACCTCCCGCGGCGGAACCAAAAACATTCAGTACTTC. This sequence joins TRBV2 and TRBJ2-4, with D unclear. The CDR3 runs 13 residues. The germline V gene has CDR1 SNHLY and CDR2 FYNNEI.

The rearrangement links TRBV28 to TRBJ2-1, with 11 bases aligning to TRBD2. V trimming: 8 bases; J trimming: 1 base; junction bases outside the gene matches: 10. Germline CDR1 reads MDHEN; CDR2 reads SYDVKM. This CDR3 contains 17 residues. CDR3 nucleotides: TGTGCCAGCCCCCCGACTAGCGGGAAGAGGTCCTACAATGAGCAGTTCTTC. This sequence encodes CASPPTSGKRSYNEQFF.

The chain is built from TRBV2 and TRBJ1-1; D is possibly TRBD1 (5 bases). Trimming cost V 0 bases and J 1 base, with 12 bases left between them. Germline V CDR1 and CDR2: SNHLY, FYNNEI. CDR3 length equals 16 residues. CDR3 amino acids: CASSEARGTPNTEAFF. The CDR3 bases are TGTGCCAGCAGTGAAGCGCGAGGGACGCCGAACACTGAAGCTTTCTTT.

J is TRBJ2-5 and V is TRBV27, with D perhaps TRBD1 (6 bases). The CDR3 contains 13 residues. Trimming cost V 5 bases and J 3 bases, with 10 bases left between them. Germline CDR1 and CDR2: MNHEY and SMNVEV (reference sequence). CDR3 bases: TGTGCCAGCAGTATGCGACAGGAAGAGACCCAGTACTTC. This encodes CASSMRQEETQYF.

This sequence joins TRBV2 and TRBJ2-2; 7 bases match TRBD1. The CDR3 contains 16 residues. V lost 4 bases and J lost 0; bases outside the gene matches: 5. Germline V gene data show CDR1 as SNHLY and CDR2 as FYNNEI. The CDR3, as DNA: TGTGCCAGCAGTGGACCCGGGACAGCGAACACCGGGGAGCTGTTTTTT. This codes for CASSGPGTANTGELFF. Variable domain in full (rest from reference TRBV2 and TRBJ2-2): EPEVTQTPSHQVTQMGQEVILRCVPISNHLYFYWYRQILGQKVEFLVSFYNNEISEKSEIFDDQFSVERPDGSNFTLKIRSTKLEDSAMYFCASSGPGTANTGELFFGEGSRLTVL.